These T cell receptor beta chains were read from a single sample in a study of cytomegalovirus exposure and HLA in healthy donors. The table came from immunoSEQ multiplex PCR; TCRdb's copy has only in-frame clones and leaves some out. The sample gives 99,000 or so clones, around 85% of which show up once; approximately 6.9% is in the top ten. Sequencing used PBMCs. These receptors originate from a man in his thirties or forties in good health and CMV-seropositive. CDR3s include the opening cysteine and the closing phenylalanine or tryptophan. The D gene is left open where the match is weak. Clone size is stated in some rows and not others, as once, few, many or a class when expanded.

clone_size: once
v_call: TRBV4-1
j_call: TRBJ2-7
d_call: TRBD2
cdr3_aa: CASRGGDYEQYF
cdr3_nt: TGCGCCAGCAGGGGAGGGGACTACGAGCAGTACTTC

clone_size: once
v_call: TRBV10-3
j_call: TRBJ2-7
d_call: TRBD1
cdr3_aa: CAIRTGTGLSYEQYF
cdr3_nt: TGTGCCATCAGAACCGGGACAGGGCTATCCTACGAGCAGTACTTC

clone_size: few
v_call: TRBV4-1
j_call: TRBJ1-4
d_call: .
cdr3_aa: CASSHPERREEKLFF
cdr3_nt: TGCGCCAGCAGCCACCCCGAGAGGCGGGAAGAAAAACTGTTTTTT

clone_size: .
v_call: TRBV5-8
j_call: TRBJ1-2
d_call: TRBD1
cdr3_aa: CASSSTDRILSYGYTF
cdr3_nt: TGTGCCAGCAGCTCTACGGACAGGATACTCTCCTATGGCTACACCTTC

clone_size: few
v_call: TRBV29-1
j_call: TRBJ1-4
d_call: .
cdr3_aa: CSVEGSLPDEKLFF
cdr3_nt: TGCAGCGTTGAAGGATCACTGCCGGATGAAAAACTGTTTTTT

clone_size: .
v_call: TRBV27
j_call: TRBJ1-6
d_call: .
cdr3_aa: CASSLKTAGSPLHF
cdr3_nt: TGTGCCAGCAGTTTAAAGACTGCGGGTTCACCCCTCCACTTT

clone_size: .
v_call: TRBV11-2
j_call: TRBJ1-1
d_call: TRBD1
cdr3_aa: CASSLGDRNTEAFF
cdr3_nt: TGTGCCAGCAGCTTAGGGGACAGGAACACTGAAGCTTTCTTT

clone_size: once
v_call: TRBV2
j_call: TRBJ1-1
d_call: TRBD1
cdr3_aa: CASAGQGARNTEAFF
cdr3_nt: TGTGCCAGCGCGGGACAGGGGGCGAGGAACACTGAAGCTTTCTTT

clone_size: .
v_call: TRBV29-1
j_call: TRBJ2-7
d_call: .
cdr3_aa: CSVGGRYLYEQYF
cdr3_nt: TGCAGCGTAGGCGGCCGTTACTTATACGAGCAGTACTTC

clone_size: .
v_call: TRBV18
j_call: TRBJ1-5
d_call: .
cdr3_aa: CASSPNRNSNQPQHF
cdr3_nt: TGTGCCAGCTCACCTAACAGGAATAGCAATCAGCCCCAGCATTTT

clone_size: .
v_call: TRBV15
j_call: TRBJ2-7
d_call: TRBD1
cdr3_aa: CATSKAGGSLTYEQYF
cdr3_nt: TGTGCCACCAGTAAGGCAGGGGGTTCGTTGACCTACGAGCAGTACTTC

clone_size: few
v_call: TRBV6-5
j_call: TRBJ1-6
d_call: TRBD1
cdr3_aa: CASSYGGQDRASPLHF
cdr3_nt: TGTGCCAGCAGTTATGGGGGCCAAGACAGGGCGTCACCCCTCCACTTT

clone_size: once
v_call: TRBV27
j_call: TRBJ1-2
d_call: .
cdr3_aa: CASIIFRVCGYTF
cdr3_nt: TGTGCCAGCATTATTTTTCGGGTCTGTGGCTACACCTTC

clone_size: .
v_call: TRBV5-1
j_call: TRBJ2-7
d_call: .
cdr3_aa: CASGPRFPSYEQYF
cdr3_nt: TGCGCCAGTGGCCCCCGATTCCCCTCCTACGAGCAGTACTTC

clone_size: .
v_call: TRBV18
j_call: TRBJ1-3
d_call: .
cdr3_aa: CASCQGPGNTIYF
cdr3_nt: TGTGCCAGCTGCCAGGGGCCTGGAAACACCATATATTTT

clone_size: .
v_call: TRBV25-1
j_call: TRBJ1-1
d_call: TRBD1
cdr3_aa: CASTDRWNTEAFF
cdr3_nt: TGTGCCAGTACGGACAGGTGGAACACTGAAGCTTTCTTT

clone_size: .
v_call: TRBV11-3
j_call: TRBJ1-2
d_call: .
cdr3_aa: CASSLYRAGYTF
cdr3_nt: TGTGCCAGCAGCTTGTACAGGGCTGGCTACACCTTC

clone_size: few
v_call: TRBV4-1
j_call: TRBJ1-6
d_call: TRBD1
cdr3_aa: CASSQETGVNSPLHF
cdr3_nt: TGCGCCAGCAGCCAAGAAACAGGGGTAAATTCACCCCTCCACTTT

clone_size: .
v_call: TRBV5-1
j_call: TRBJ2-2
d_call: TRBD2
cdr3_aa: CASSSLAGAVGELFF
cdr3_nt: TGCGCCAGCAGCTCCCTAGCGGGGGCGGTCGGGGAGCTGTTTTTT

clone_size: .
v_call: TRBV12-5
j_call: TRBJ1-5
d_call: .
cdr3_aa: CASGLVRGGKPQPQHF
cdr3_nt: TGTGCTAGTGGTTTGGTACGCGGAGGGAAGCCTCAGCCCCAGCATTTT

clone_size: .
v_call: TRBV9
j_call: TRBJ1-2
d_call: .
cdr3_aa: CASSVEGGGSGDYGYTF
cdr3_nt: TGTGCCAGCAGCGTAGAGGGAGGGGGGTCAGGGGACTATGGCTACACCTTC

clone_size: .
v_call: TRBV27
j_call: TRBJ2-1
d_call: .
cdr3_aa: CASRPPDRNYNEQFF
cdr3_nt: TGTGCCAGCAGGCCCCCCGACAGAAACTACAATGAGCAGTTCTTC

clone_size: .
v_call: TRBV6-5
j_call: TRBJ2-5
d_call: .
cdr3_aa: CASSYSASKETQYF
cdr3_nt: TGTGCCAGCAGTTACTCGGCCAGTAAAGAGACCCAGTACTTC

clone_size: .
v_call: TRBV25-1
j_call: TRBJ2-1
d_call: TRBD2
cdr3_aa: CASSVRLAGDYNEQFF
cdr3_nt: TGTGCCAGCAGTGTGAGACTAGCGGGGGATTACAATGAGCAGTTCTTC

clone_size: .
v_call: TRBV19
j_call: TRBJ1-5
d_call: TRBD1
cdr3_aa: CASSPPGGKGGNQPQHF
cdr3_nt: TGTGCCAGTTCACCCCCAGGGGGGAAAGGGGGCAATCAGCCCCAGCATTTT

clone_size: .
v_call: TRBV28
j_call: TRBJ1-5
d_call: .
cdr3_aa: CASSFYNQPQHF
cdr3_nt: TGTGCCAGCAGTTTCTATAATCAGCCCCAGCATTTT

clone_size: .
v_call: TRBV5-1
j_call: TRBJ2-7
d_call: .
cdr3_aa: CASSLPTVTYEQYF
cdr3_nt: TGCGCCAGCAGCTTGCCCACAGTCACCTACGAGCAGTACTTC

clone_size: .
v_call: TRBV6-4
j_call: TRBJ1-5
d_call: .
cdr3_aa: CASSVRGLSNQPQHF
cdr3_nt: TGTGCCAGCAGTGTACGAGGGCTGAGCAATCAGCCCCAGCATTTT